These T cell receptor beta chains were read from a single sample in a study of blood T cell repertoires in COVID-19. Sequencing used immunoSEQ multiplex PCR; TCRdb keeps in-frame clones, though not all of them. The sample contains 45,000 or so clones, roughly 90% of which appear only once. The source material was peripheral blood. These receptors originate from a man older than 75 with acute or convalescent COVID-19. Each CDR3 is given with its conserved first and last residue. The order of the fields is clone size, CDR3 length, J gene, V gene, D gene, CDR3 DNA, CDR3 protein. A D gene is named only where the DNA matches it firmly. Clone sizes are given selectively: once, few, many, or a class where the clone is expanded.

.	15	TRBJ2-1	TRBV28	TRBD2	TGTGCCAGCAGCCAAGGCGGGGGGGCAGCAAATGAGCAGTTCTTC	CASSQGGGAANEQFF
.	16	TRBJ2-2	TRBV5-1	.	TGCGCCAGCAGCCCGGACAGCCTCTCGAACACCGGGGAGCTGTTTTTT	CASSPDSLSNTGELFF
few	13	TRBJ2-2	TRBV11-2	.	TGTGCCAGCAGCTTAGATCGGGACGGGGAGCTGTTTTTT	CASSLDRDGELFF
few	12	TRBJ1-2	TRBV29-1	.	TGCAGCGTTGTACAGGGCTTGGGCGGCTACACCTTC	CSVVQGLGGYTF
.	16	TRBJ2-3	TRBV3-1/TRBV3-2	TRBD1	TGTGCCAGCAGCCAAGGGACAGGGCCCAGCACAGATACGCAGTATTTT	CASSQGTGPSTDTQYF
.	15	TRBJ2-2	TRBV5-1	.	TGCGCCAGCAGCTTGATGGGACAAAACACCGGGGAGCTGTTTTTT	CASSLMGQNTGELFF
.	15	TRBJ1-1	TRBV5-5	.	TGTGCCAGCAGCTTGGACCCCGGGGGGGTCACTGAAGCTTTCTTT	CASSLDPGGVTEAFF
.	12	TRBJ1-1	TRBV12-3/TRBV12-4	.	TGTGCCAGCAGTTATATGAACACTGAAGCTTTCTTT	CASSYMNTEAFF
.	15	TRBJ2-1	TRBV30	.	TGTGCCTGGGACCCAGGGTGGGTCTCCTACAATGAGCAGTTCTTC	CAWDPGWVSYNEQFF
many	12	TRBJ1-1	TRBV10-3	.	TGTGCCATCAGTGCCATGAACACTGAAGCTTTCTTT	CAISAMNTEAFF
.	15	TRBJ1-1	TRBV27	.	TGTGCCAGCAGTTTATCGCCCAACGGGGTAGGTCGCCCTTTCTTT	CASSLSPNGVGRPFF
.	16	TRBJ2-2	TRBV5-1	.	TGCGCCAGCAGCTCCCTAGGGGCGGTGGACACCGGGGAGCTGTTTTTT	CASSSLGAVDTGELFF
.	15	TRBJ2-1	TRBV10-3	TRBD2	TGTGCCATCAGTGAGTCTTTGCTAGCGGGGGGGCAGCAGTTCTTC	CAISESLLAGGQQFF
.	16	TRBJ1-1	TRBV9	.	TGTGCCAGCAGCGTTCGCCCTATGGGGGCGAACACTGAAGCTTTCTTT	CASSVRPMGANTEAFF
.	15	TRBJ2-5	TRBV6-5	.	TGTGCCAGCAGCGGAAGCTCAGGAGGCCAAGAGACCCAGTACTTC	CASSGSSGGQETQYF
few	14	TRBJ1-1	TRBV19	TRBD1	TGTGCCAGTAGTATAGCGAGGGGGCTCGCTGAAGCTTTCTTT	CASSIARGLAEAFF
.	15	TRBJ2-1	TRBV11-3	TRBD2	TGTGCCAGCAGCCCCCCGGGCGGGGGGTCCAGTGAGCAGTTCTTC	CASSPPGGGSSEQFF
few	16	TRBJ1-2	TRBV10-3	TRBD1	TGTGCCATCAGTGCTACCTCGACAGGGGGAAACTATGGCTACACCTTC	CAISATSTGGNYGYTF
.	19	TRBJ2-7	TRBV3-1/TRBV3-2	TRBD2	TGTGCCAGCAGCCTTGGGAAGGAGACTAGCGGGGGGAGCTCCTACGAGCAGTACTTC	CASSLGKETSGGSSYEQYF
.	17	TRBJ2-5	TRBV11-2	TRBD2	TGTGCCAGCAGCACCCTGGGGTTAGCGGGGGGACAAGAGACCCAGTACTTC	CASSTLGLAGGQETQYF
.	16	TRBJ1-6	TRBV10-3	TRBD1	TGTGCCATCAGTGAGTCTGCAACAGGGGGGGATTCACCCCTCCACTTT	CAISESATGGDSPLHF
.	16	TRBJ2-1	TRBV9	TRBD1	TGTGCCAGCAGCGTTTTCTCAGGGGGCTCCTACAATGAGCAGTTCTTC	CASSVFSGGSYNEQFF
once	12	TRBJ2-7	TRBV11-2	.	TGTGCCAGCAGCTTAGGGGACAACGAGCAGTACTTC	CASSLGDNEQYF
once	13	TRBJ1-6	TRBV2	.	TGTGCCAGCAGACCCCAGGGGAACTCACCCCTCCACTTT	CASRPQGNSPLHF
.	16	TRBJ2-2	TRBV10-3	TRBD2	TGTGCCATCAGTGAGTCGACTAGCGGGGTGGCCGGGGAGCTGTTTTTT	CAISESTSGVAGELFF
.	16	TRBJ1-1	TRBV7-9	TRBD1	TGTGCCAGCAGCCCGCGGGACAGGGCGGTCGGCACTGAAGCTTTCTTT	CASSPRDRAVGTEAFF
.	16	TRBJ2-5	TRBV5-6	.	TGTGCCAGCAGCTCTACAAATCGGGGGATCAGGGAGACCCAGTACTTC	CASSSTNRGIRETQYF
.	15	TRBJ2-3	TRBV2	TRBD2	TGTGCCAGCACGCTAGCGGGGGCCCAAACAGATACGCAGTATTTT	CASTLAGAQTDTQYF
.	15	TRBJ1-4	TRBV28	TRBD1	TGTGCCAGCAGTCCGCCGGGACAGGGGAAGGGAAAACTGTTTTTT	CASSPPGQGKGKLFF
.	13	TRBJ1-2	TRBV5-6	.	TGTGCCAGCAGCTTGAGCAAGTTCTATGGCTACACCTTC	CASSLSKFYGYTF
.	15	TRBJ1-2	TRBV5-5	TRBD1	TGTGCCAGCAGCCGCGGACAGGGAATGGACTATGGCTACACCTTC	CASSRGQGMDYGYTF
.	16	TRBJ2-1	TRBV5-4	TRBD1	TGTGCCAGCAGCAAATCTACCGGGACAGGGTTCGATGAGCAGTTCTTC	CASSKSTGTGFDEQFF
.	14	TRBJ2-6	TRBV19	.	TGTGCCAGTAGCGTTAATTCTGGGGCCAACGTCCTGACTTTC	CASSVNSGANVLTF
few	15	TRBJ2-7	TRBV19	.	TGTGCCAGTAGTATCTCCTTTGGGGACACCTACGAGCAGTACTTC	CASSISFGDTYEQYF
.	12	TRBJ2-3	TRBV11-2	.	TGTGCCAGCAGCTACAGACCAGATACGCAGTATTTT	CASSYRPDTQYF
.	13	TRBJ2-7	TRBV2	.	TGTGCCAGCACTTCAGGGTTCCCTTACGAGCAGTACTTC	CASTSGFPYEQYF
.	14	TRBJ1-1	TRBV5-6	TRBD1	TGTGCCAGCAGCTGGAGACAGGGAGGAACTGAAGCTTTCTTT	CASSWRQGGTEAFF
.	17	TRBJ2-2	TRBV11-3	TRBD1	TGTGCCAGCAGCACGGACAGGGTAAATCCCACGACCGGGGAGCTGTTTTTT	CASSTDRVNPTTGELFF
once	13	TRBJ2-7	TRBV6-5	.	TGTGCCAGCAGTTACTCTCAGGGGTACGAGCAGTACTTC	CASSYSQGYEQYF
.	16	TRBJ1-2	TRBV28	TRBD1	TGTGCCAGCAGTATCCCACAGGGGAACTCGGCTTATGGCTACACCTTC	CASSIPQGNSAYGYTF
.	14	TRBJ1-1	TRBV6-5	TRBD1	TGTGCCAGCAGTTACGGACAGGGGAACACTGAAGCTTTCTTT	CASSYGQGNTEAFF